This T cell receptor (beta chain) was profiled in a study of response to subunit inactivated influenza vaccine. General study results and limits: Authors suggested that a seasonal influenza vaccination recruits few new T cells each time.

Each CDR3 protein gets one entry after TCRdb re-called the RT-PCR reads with MiXCR. The sample has around 190,000 distinct CDR3 sequences; 7.5% to 10% are singletons. There are a few counts of this clonotype. The antigen is not known. The sequencing here drew on non-naive T cells sorted from PBMCs, taken on the day of vaccination. This clonotype was sampled from a man in his fifties who received an inactivated influenza vaccine.

CDR3 region: CSASLAAGFYEQYF. In nucleotides, the CDR3 is TGCAGTGCTAGTCTGGCGGCCGGTTTCTACGAGCAGTACTTC. The J gene is TRBJ2-7, the V gene TRBV20-1; unclear D gene. V gave up 3 bases and J gave up 3 bases, with 15 bases separating them. Germline V gives CDR1 DFQATT, CDR2 SNEGSKA (reference sequence). CDR3 size: 14 residues.